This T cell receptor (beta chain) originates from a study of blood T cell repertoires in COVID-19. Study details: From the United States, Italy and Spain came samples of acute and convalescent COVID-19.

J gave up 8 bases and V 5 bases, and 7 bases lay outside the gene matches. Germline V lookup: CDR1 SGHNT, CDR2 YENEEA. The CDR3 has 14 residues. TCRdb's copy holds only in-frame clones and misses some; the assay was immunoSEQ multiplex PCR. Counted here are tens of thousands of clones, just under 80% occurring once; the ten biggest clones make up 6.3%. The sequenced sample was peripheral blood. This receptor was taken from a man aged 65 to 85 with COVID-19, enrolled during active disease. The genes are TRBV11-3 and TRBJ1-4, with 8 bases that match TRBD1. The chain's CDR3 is CASSQQGVGEKLFF. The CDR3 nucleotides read TGTGCCAGCAGCCAACAGGGGGTGGGAGAAAAACTGTTTTTT.